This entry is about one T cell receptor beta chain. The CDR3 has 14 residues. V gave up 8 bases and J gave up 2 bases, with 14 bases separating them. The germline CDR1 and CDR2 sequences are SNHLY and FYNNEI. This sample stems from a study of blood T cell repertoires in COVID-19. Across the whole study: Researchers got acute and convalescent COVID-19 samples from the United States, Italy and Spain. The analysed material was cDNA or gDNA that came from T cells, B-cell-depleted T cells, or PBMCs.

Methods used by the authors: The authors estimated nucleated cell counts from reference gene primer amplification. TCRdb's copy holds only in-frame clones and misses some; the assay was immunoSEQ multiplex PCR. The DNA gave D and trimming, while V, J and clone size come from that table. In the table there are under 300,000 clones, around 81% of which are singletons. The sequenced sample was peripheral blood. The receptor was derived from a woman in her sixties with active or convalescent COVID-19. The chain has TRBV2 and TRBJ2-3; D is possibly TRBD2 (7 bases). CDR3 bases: TGTGCCAGCTCTCTAGGGGGGGTCACAGATACGCAGTATTTT. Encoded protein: CASSLGGVTDTQYF.